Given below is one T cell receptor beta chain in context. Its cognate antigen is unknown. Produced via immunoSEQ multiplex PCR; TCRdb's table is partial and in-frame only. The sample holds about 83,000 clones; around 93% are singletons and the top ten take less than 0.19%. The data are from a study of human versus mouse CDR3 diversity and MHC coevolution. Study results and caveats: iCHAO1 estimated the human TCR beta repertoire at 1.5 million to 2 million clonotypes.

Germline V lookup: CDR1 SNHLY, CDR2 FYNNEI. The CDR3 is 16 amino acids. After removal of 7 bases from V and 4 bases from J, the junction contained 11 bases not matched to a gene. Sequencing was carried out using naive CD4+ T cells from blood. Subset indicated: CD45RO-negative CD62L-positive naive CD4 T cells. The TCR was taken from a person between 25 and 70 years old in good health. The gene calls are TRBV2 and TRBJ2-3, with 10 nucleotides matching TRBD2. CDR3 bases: TGTGCCAGCATGACTAGGAGCGGGGGGGCCCCAGATACGCAGTATTTT. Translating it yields CASMTRSGGAPDTQYF.